The clone carrying this T cell receptor beta chain has a handful of counts. These data are taken from a study of T-cell reconstitution after alpha-beta-depleted transplantation in children. A library of TCRbeta sequences, prepared with unique molecular identifiers, was generated. One entry per CDR3 protein, called by TCRdb with MiXCR from the PCR reads. The repertoire holds approximately 120,000 distinct CDR3 sequences, with 8% to 10% as singletons. The specimen was PBMCs, mostly from graft donor cells, collected 180 days after TCRalphabeta/CD19-depleted stem cell transplant. This TCR came from a girl under three years old who had a stem cell transplant for combined immunodeficiency, so the T cells may come from the graft donor.

CDR3 residues: CASSDRDRGPYTEAFF. CDR3 sequence (DNA): TGTGCCAGCAGCGACCGGGACAGGGGGCCGTACACTGAAGCTTTCTTT. V is TRBV7-9 and J is TRBJ1-1; 12 bases are shared with TRBD1. Germline CDR1 SEHNR, CDR2 FQNEAQ (reference sequence). The V gene end was trimmed by 5 bases and the J gene end by 3 bases; junction bases not matched to a gene: 7. The CDR3 extends over 16 amino acids.